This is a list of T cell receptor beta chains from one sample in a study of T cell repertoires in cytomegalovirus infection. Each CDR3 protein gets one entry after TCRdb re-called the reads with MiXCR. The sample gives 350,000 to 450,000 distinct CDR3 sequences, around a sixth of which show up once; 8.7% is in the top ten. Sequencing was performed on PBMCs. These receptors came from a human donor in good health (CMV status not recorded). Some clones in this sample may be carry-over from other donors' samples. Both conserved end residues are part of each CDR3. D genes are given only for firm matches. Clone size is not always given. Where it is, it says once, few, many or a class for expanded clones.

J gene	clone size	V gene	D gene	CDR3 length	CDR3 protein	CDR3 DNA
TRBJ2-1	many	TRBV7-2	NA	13	CASSLGPNNEQFF	TGTGCCAGCAGCTTAGGTCCAAACAATGAGCAGTTCTTC
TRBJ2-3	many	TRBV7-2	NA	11	CASSFADTQYF	TGTGCCAGCAGCTTTGCAGATACGCAGTATTTT
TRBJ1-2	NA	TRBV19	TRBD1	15	CASSNRGTGSDGYTF	TGTGCCAGTAGTAACCGGGGGACAGGTAGCGATGGCTACACCTTC
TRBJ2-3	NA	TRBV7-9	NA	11	CASRLYDTQYF	TGTGCCAGCAGGCTATATGATACGCAGTATTTT
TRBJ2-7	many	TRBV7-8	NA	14	CASSPVFASYEQYF	TGTGCCAGCAGCCCGGTGTTTGCATCCTACGAGCAGTACTTC
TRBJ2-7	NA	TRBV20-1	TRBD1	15	CSAFRPGTGLSEQYF	TGCAGTGCTTTCCGTCCCGGGACAGGGCTTAGCGAGCAGTACTTC
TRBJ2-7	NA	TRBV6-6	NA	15	CASSSGTGRWYEQYF	TGTGCCAGCAGTAGCGGGACAGGTCGTTGGTACGAGCAGTACTTC
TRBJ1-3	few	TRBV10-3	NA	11	CAISVEDTIYF	TGTGCCATCAGTGTGGAGGACACCATATATTTT
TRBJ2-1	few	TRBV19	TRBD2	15	CASGGLASSYNEQFF	TGTGCCAGCGGGGGACTAGCGAGCTCCTACAATGAGCAGTTCTTC
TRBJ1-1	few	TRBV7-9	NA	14	CASSLGTLDTEAFF	TGTGCCAGCAGCTTAGGGACGCTGGACACTGAAGCTTTCTTT
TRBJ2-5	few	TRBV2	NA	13	CASTPGEMETQYF	TGTGCCAGCACTCCGGGAGAGATGGAGACCCAGTACTTC
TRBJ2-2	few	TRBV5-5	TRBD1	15	CASSPGTGWSRELFF	TGTGCCAGCAGCCCCGGGACAGGGTGGAGTCGGGAGCTGTTTTTT
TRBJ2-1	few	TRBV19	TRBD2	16	CASTQRGLAGYNEQFF	TGTGCCAGTACCCAGAGGGGACTAGCGGGCTACAATGAGCAGTTCTTC
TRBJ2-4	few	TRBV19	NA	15	CASRDRGGSKNIQYF	TGTGCCAGTAGAGACCGAGGGGGGAGCAAAAACATTCAGTACTTC
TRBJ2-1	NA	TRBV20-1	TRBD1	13	CRSGGADYNEQFF	TGCAGGTCAGGGGGCGCTGACTACAATGAGCAGTTCTTC
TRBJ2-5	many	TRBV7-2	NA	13	CASSLLDKETQYF	TGTGCCAGCAGCTTGTTAGATAAAGAGACCCAGTACTTC
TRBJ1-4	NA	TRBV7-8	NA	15	CASSLEDTTREKLFF	TGTGCCAGCAGCTTAGAGGACACCACTAGGGAAAAACTGTTTTTT
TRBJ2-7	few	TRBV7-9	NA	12	CASSYRVFEQYF	TGTGCCAGCAGCTACAGGGTTTTCGAGCAGTACTTC
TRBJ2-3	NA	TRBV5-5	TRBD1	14	CASSWGQFTDTQYF	TGTGCCAGCAGCTGGGGACAGTTCACAGATACGCAGTATTTT
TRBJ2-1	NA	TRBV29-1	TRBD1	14	CSVARDRGYNEQFF	TGCAGCGTGGCACGGGACAGGGGTTACAATGAGCAGTTCTTC
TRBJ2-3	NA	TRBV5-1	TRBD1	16	CASSISPGQATDTQYF	TGCGCCAGCAGCATATCACCGGGACAGGCAACAGATACGCAGTATTTT
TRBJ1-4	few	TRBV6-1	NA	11	CASRKTEKLFF	TGTGCCAGCAGAAAGACAGAAAAACTGTTTTTT
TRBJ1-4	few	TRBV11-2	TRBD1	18	CASSLRKTGGATNEKLFF	TGTGCCAGCAGCTTAAGGAAGACAGGGGGTGCAACTAATGAAAAACTGTTTTTT
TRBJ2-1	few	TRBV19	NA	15	CATWDPDSSYNEQFF	TGTGCCACCTGGGACCCGGACAGCTCCTACAATGAGCAGTTCTTC
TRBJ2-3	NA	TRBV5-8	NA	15	CASSGRRPQSDTQYF	TGTGCCAGCAGCGGCCGAAGGCCTCAGTCGGATACGCAGTATTTT
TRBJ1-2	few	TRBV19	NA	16	CASSIDHSGSIYGYTF	TGTGCCAGTAGTATAGATCATTCAGGGAGTATCTATGGCTACACCTTC
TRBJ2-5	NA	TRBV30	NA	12	CAWKQGWETQYF	TGTGCCTGGAAGCAGGGGTGGGAGACCCAGTACTTC
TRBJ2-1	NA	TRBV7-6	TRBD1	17	CASSLGTGPRLYNEQFF	TGTGCCAGCAGCTTAGGGACAGGACCACGATTATACAATGAGCAGTTCTTC
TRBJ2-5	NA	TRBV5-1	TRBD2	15	CASSWTSGSQETQYF	TGCGCCAGCAGCTGGACTAGCGGGAGCCAAGAGACCCAGTACTTC
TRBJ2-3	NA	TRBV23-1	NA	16	CASSQENKERTDTQYF	TGCGCCAGCAGTCAGGAGAACAAAGAGAGGACAGATACGCAGTATTTT
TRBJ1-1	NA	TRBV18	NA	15	CASSNTGSLNTEAFF	TGTGCCAGCTCAAACACAGGGTCCTTGAACACTGAAGCTTTCTTT
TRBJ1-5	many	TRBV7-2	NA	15	CASSFTAYSNQPQHF	TGTGCCAGCAGCTTTACAGCTTATAGCAATCAGCCCCAGCATTTT
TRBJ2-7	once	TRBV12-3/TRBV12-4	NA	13	CASSSRDTYEQYF	TGTGCCAGCAGTTCTCGAGACACCTACGAGCAGTACTTC